The T cell receptor (beta chain) described here comes from a study of Ad26.COV2.S vaccination and SARS-CoV-2 variants (dated by TCRdb to about 2021). The study in broad terms: Vaccine-arm donors came from COV1001, a multicentre, randomized, double-blind, placebo-controlled phase I-IIa trial of Ad26.COV2.S in healthy adults. Dosing of Ad26.COV2.S was intramuscular, at either 5x10^10 or 1x10^11 viral particles, delivered as one shot or as two shots spaced 56 days apart. The specificity and breadth of SARS-CoV-2-reactive T cell receptors after Ad26.COV2.S vaccination were assessed by TCRbeta repertoire sequencing. The TCR-sequenced set comprised approximately 32 samples: about 19 Ad26.COV2.S vaccine recipients, 5 placebo recipients and 8 SARS-CoV-2 convalescent individuals. Participants in the trial were split at random into five groups of five each, receiving low-dose or high-dose Ad26.COV2.S once or twice, or else placebo on both occasions. Blinding of investigators to trial group allocation was maintained during experiments and outcome assessment. Results and caveats for the whole study, not just this receptor: Compared with placebo recipients, Ad26.COV2.S recipients showed higher spike-specific TCR breadth (P = 0.0014). The study was not powered to compare responses between vaccine doses or regimens. Vaccine and placebo recipients had similar non-spike TCR breadth, a finding consistent with the vaccine containing only spike. Substantial breadth of spike-specific CD8+ and CD4+ T cell responses was reported after vaccination. It was noted by the authors that total T cell responses may have been underestimated by the TCR breadth and depth analyses.

CDR1 is given as SGHNT and CDR2 as YENEEA, both from the germline V gene. At the junction V is shortened by 1 base and J by 2 bases, with 14 bases in between. The CDR3 runs 16 residues from the cysteine to the phenylalanine. The retained sequence is limited to the CDR3, 48 bases, with the frame set at the first base. Interpreted using the paper, the treatment or condition label stands for: some 20 received Ad26.COV2.S at low or high dose, single or two shots; 5 received placebo; per-sample allocation not given. Repertoires of vaccine and placebo recipients were sequenced from samples collected on day 63 after the first injection. Cohort 1b enrolled 25 to 30 adults aged 18-55 years at a single site in Boston, USA, between 29 July and 7 August 2020. Ad26.COV2.S was a replication-incompetent adenovirus type 26 vector expressing a prefusion-stabilized SARS-CoV-2 spike protein from the original Wuhan strain.

Regarding this clone: There is no known antigen for this receptor. Base qualities are not recorded, but no much larger clone differs from it by a single base.

The immunoSEQ Assay was the method used to sequence TCRbeta CDR3 regions. After extraction, genomic DNA underwent amplification by bias-controlled multiplex PCR, followed by high-throughput sequencing. For the original study's pipeline: To quantify the absolute abundance of every unique TCRbeta CDR3 region, sequences were collapsed and filtered. Usable DNA was measured by amplifying reference genes present in all nucleated cells, and TCRbeta template counts were normalized to that usable DNA to estimate T cell fraction. Repertoire TCRs were annotated as SARS-CoV-2-specific when V gene, CDR3 amino acid sequence and J gene were exactly matched to a known reactive TCR set. MIRA supplied the reference SARS-CoV-2 TCR set, which was filtered for enrichment in COVID-19-positive ImmuneCODE repertoires so that public or cross-reactive TCRs were removed. Drawing on the MIRA antigens, annotated TCRs were analysed further at the level of specific ORF or position within ORF. Breadth was defined as annotated unique rearrangements over total unique productive rearrangements; depth was the summed frequency of those rearrangements. Group comparisons of TCR breadth used two-sided Wilcoxon rank-sum tests. TCRdb obtained this table from immuneACCESS and retained in-frame rearrangements with V and J assigned. These tables miss some clones; where compared with another copy, unresolved V genes account for less than half of the shortfall, and the remainder is unexplained. V and J calls and clone size are given by that table; D and trimming were obtained from the DNA. A total of approximately 300,000 clones appear in this sample, 85% of them only once. Roughly 2% of the sample is taken by the ten largest.

The rearrangement combines TRBV11-3 with TRBJ1-2; the D gene assignment is ambiguous. Sequenced here: peripheral blood, sampled in a trial of Ad26.COV2.S vaccine versus placebo. The receptor comes from a person aged 18-60 years who received the Ad26.COV2.S COVID-19 vaccine or a placebo. Here is the DNA: TGTGCCAGCAGCTTAGGGGGTGAGGAGAAGAACTATGGCTACACCTTC. Its protein reads: CASSLGGEEKNYGYTF.